The sequence of this T cell receptor beta chain was determined in a study of TIL therapy for anti-PD-1-resistant metastatic lung cancer. V was clipped by 8 bases and J by 6 bases; unmatched bases: 10. Germline V lookup: CDR1 SGHAT, CDR2 FQDESV (reference sequence). The CDR3 runs 15 residues. Study-level points and caveats: Compared with baseline intratumoral T cells, expanded TIL cultures were more clonal and less diverse (approximately 6.6% vs 31%).

This clone was seen a handful of times. Its antigen remains unknown. The time point denotes: pre-treatment sample, taken before nivolumab and TIL therapy. The tumor samples were excised metastases, mostly pleural nodules or supraclavicular lymph nodes. The immunoSEQ assay was v3. The method was immunoSEQ multiplex PCR; TCRdb's version includes in-frame clones alone and lacks a portion of them. The sample has 95,000 or so clones, around 71% seen once; the top ten hold approximately 9.9%. The sequence derives from a person between 30 and 80 years old with non-small cell lung cancer. V and J are TRBV11-1 and TRBJ1-6; 7 bases align to TRBD1. This material consisted of tumor tissue, taken at baseline. CDR3 nucleotide sequence: TGTGCCAGCGGCGTTCTACCAGGGGGTAATTCACCCCTCCACTTT. Amino acids: CASGVLPGGNSPLHF.